Detailed here is one T cell receptor beta chain. Its antigen is as yet unknown. This entry is derived from a study of monozygotic twins with inflammatory bowel disease. For every donor, one blood sample of 2.5 to 3 ml was drawn. Whole-study findings and limits: The co-twins with IBD showed lower TCRbeta diversity (inverse Simpson) than their healthy siblings.

The CDR3 is 12 amino acids. Per the germline V gene, CDR1 is SGHRS and CDR2 is YFSETQ. The unique tags termed UMIs, each holding a 6-nucleotide sample barcode, were added by means of template switching. Two nested PCRs, approximately 17 and 9 cycles, amplified TCRalpha and TCRbeta cDNA. TCRdb reprocessed the 5' RACE reads and reports one entry per CDR3 protein, with no DNA. The table counts about 380,000 distinct CDR3 sequences; just over 2.5% lies in the top ten. The chain joins TRBV5-1 to TRBJ1-1. The clonotype originates from a human donor with ulcerative colitis or Crohn's disease, or a healthy co-twin of an affected twin (not recorded which). The sequencing sample was made of blood. The CDR3 is CASSLVRNEAFF.